One T cell receptor (beta chain) is described in this entry. The specificity of this receptor is unknown. Per-base quality was not reported, and no clone a single base away is much larger than it. The data were taken from a study of cytomegalovirus exposure and HLA in healthy donors (dated 2017 in TCRdb). At the level of the whole study: An earlier analysis of approximately 590 of the donors reported more than 250 Gb of sequence data and around 120 million unique TCR beta sequences from roughly 180 million T cells. An early release covering some 640 HLA-typed donors comprised about 300 gigabases of sequencing data and around 86 million unique TCR sequences. Of the roughly 400 genotyped donors, approximately 82% fell in the genetic ancestry cluster associated with self-reported Caucasian donors. The study aimed to test whether cataloging public T cell receptors could reveal signatures of past pathogen exposure. The T cell repertoires of some 670 subjects were profiled by immunosequencing and related to cytomegalovirus serostatus. Besides the first cohort of hundreds of subjects, a separate validation cohort made up of over 100 different subjects was used. To predict cytomegalovirus infection status, the study brought together high-throughput TCR immunosequencing, statistical association of individual TCRs with disease status, and machine learning. In a later analysis, previously published TCR beta repertoires from fewer than 750 donors were re-analyzed and high-resolution HLA genotyping was added so that TCR occurrence patterns could be studied. Rather than using new phenotypic data, the later analysis identified candidate immune exposures from TCR beta sequences and from how often those sequences occurred across donors. An earlier analysis of approximately 640 of the donors applied high-throughput TCR beta sequencing to assess whether each TCR beta V gene segment acted as functional or pseudogenic. Alongside the repertoire data, information on donor age, sex, ethnicity and CMV serostatus was compiled. Genome-wide SNP genotypes for about three fifths of the 666 donors were used in a later genetic analysis, which treated that subset as a discovery cohort. Every repertoire in the discovery cohort had been generated on one and the same sequencing platform. HLA typing covered class I and class II loci at four-digit resolution. The number of donors typed differed by locus, with about 629-640 for A, B, C, DRB1 and DQB1, around 500 for DQA1, approximately 580 for DPA1, and over 400 for DPB1. About five DR-DQ haplotypes were treated as single units for association and clustering because of strong linkage in the cohort. Among 300 to 500 genotyped donors of the cohort, an average of around 220,000 unique TCR beta nucleotide sequences was sequenced per donor, of which about 20% were non-productive.

Looking up the germline V gene yields CDR1 SGHRS and CDR2 YFSETQ. V lost 4 bases and J lost 1 base; the stretch between them is 11 bases long. Inclusive of the bounding cysteine and phenylalanine, the CDR3 is 14 residues long. Just CDR3 DNA is preserved here, 42 bases in frame from base 1. The paper's findings and limits, for the study overall: In a later analysis, most CMV-associated TCR beta chains were found to appear HLA-restricted, with HLA associations seemingly driven largely by CMV exposure. In an earlier analysis of under 600 of the donors, most TCR beta V segments were observed in productive rearrangements about 87% or about 30% of the time, broadly matching IMGT annotations. The only immune exposure information available for the cohort was CMV serostatus. In a later analysis, HLA-associated TCR beta chains were found to be more clonally expanded and to have lower generation probabilities than equally common non-associated chains. Linkage disequilibrium might explain the correlated functional status among segregating V segments, but an unknown experimental factor could not be ruled out. When HLA alleles, especially DR and DQ, strongly co-occurred, attributing TCR associations to individual alleles was difficult. HLA typing was unavailable for some donors at each locus, so association tests used only the typed subset. In vitro tests confirmed that three of the cytomegalovirus-associated TCR beta chains recognize cytomegalovirus antigens. According to a later genetic analysis, donors in an Asian-associated ancestry cluster had fewer N-insertions in productive TCRs than the roughly 670-donor mean. A further reported finding was that TCR beta sequences accurately predicted the HLA-A and HLA-B alleles for most subjects in the first cohort. A cluster of highly shared sequence variants was judged likely to represent a technical artifact of the sequencing pipeline. In a later analysis, around 17,000 TCR beta sequences were associated with specific HLA alleles at a false discovery rate of 0.05. Some IMGT-functional V segments, including TRBV6-2 and TRBV6-3, could not be told apart with the 87-base-pair reads, so those segments were excluded. The earlier analysis of 587 of the donors excluded approximately 15 rarely observed V segments, including chromosome 9 orphons, because counts were too low. The authors suggested that the approach could potentially be extended to other disease states and immunological phenotypes. An association between a missense DCLRE1C variant and V-gene and J-gene trimming of TCR beta chains was found in a later genetic analysis and replicated in an independent cohort. In both the original and validation cohorts, the classifier was reported to diagnose cytomegalovirus status with high specificity and sensitivity. In a later analysis, the rate of TCR association differed among HLA loci, with DRB1 alleles having the most associated TCRs and HLA-C alleles having the fewest. A total of 164 TCR beta chains were listed by the study as associated with cytomegalovirus. According to a later analysis, parvovirus B19, influenza, CMV and Epstein-Barr virus appeared linked to several top co-occurrence clusters. In this cohort, only TCR beta chains were sequenced, and detectable features were limited by the absence of alpha or paired-chain data. While some public TCRs were present in many individuals, most TCR sequences turned up only very rarely across donors. Presence/absence analyses assumed roughly uniform sequencing depth across donors, an assumption that may not hold.

In total, 666 healthy bone marrow donors made up the cohort. At the time of sampling, every cohort member was nominally healthy, though immune exposures that went unrecorded were likely present. The donor tested CMV seropositive and was one of the 289 seropositive cohort members. Each donor provided a peripheral blood sample, and peripheral blood mononuclear cells were used for TCR beta sequencing. The Qiagen DNeasy Blood Extraction Kit was used to extract genomic DNA from the blood cell samples. The library was made by the immunoSEQ multiplex PCR assay. A mixture of 60 forward primers for TCR Vbeta segments and 13 reverse primers for TCR Jbeta segments was used in the multiplex PCR. The CDR3 region of rearranged TCR beta genes was amplified from genomic DNA with a multiplex PCR assay. The Illumina HiSeq System was used to sequence the amplified TCR beta libraries as 87-base-pair reads. The authors processed their data as follows. A later analysis counted some 80 million unique TCR beta chains across the 670 or so repertoires, and 9 million to 14 million of these chains were shared by at least two donors. Raw reads were error-corrected and collapsed into unique sequences with a nearest-neighbor algorithm that merged closely related sequences to remove PCR and sequencing errors. To assign V, D and J gene segments, CDR3 sequences were aligned to IMGT reference sequences. For a sequence to be retained, a match of at least six nucleotides to both a V gene segment and a J gene segment was required. A rearrangement counted as productive if the CDR3 had no stop codons and remained in frame with V and J, and every other rearrangement counted as non-productive. Following IMGT convention, CDR3 was defined as the stretch from the second conserved V-encoded cysteine to the conserved J-encoded phenylalanine. In an earlier analysis of more than 550 of the donors, sequences lacking an unambiguous match to a single V gene segment were excluded. In an earlier analysis of some 590 of the donors, a V segment was called functional when productive rearrangements were above 56.7%, and segregating when the standard deviation between donors exceeded 5%. A statistical classification framework was built for diagnosing cytomegalovirus status from the catalog of TCR beta chain sequences. V and J gene assignment, in a later analysis, came from comparing TCR nucleotide sequences with IMGT/GENE-DB human TR gene sequences. Using the TCRdist pipeline, a later analysis assigned CDR3 sequences along with most-parsimonious VDJ recombination scenarios. In a later analysis, each TCR beta chain was defined by its CDR3 amino acid sequence together with its V-gene family, and reads lacking a unique V-gene family were excluded. A later analysis removed 450 to 600 highly shared, low-generation-probability nucleotide sequences to deal with suspected cross-contamination and a sequencing artifact. For each public chain, a later analysis derived a clonal expansion index from normalized ranks of inferred template counts within each repertoire. A later analysis computed generation probabilities with a VDJ recombination model fitted to out-of-frame rearrangements, and checked the results against IGoR. In a later analysis, hypergeometric tests were used to score TCR-TCR, TCR-HLA and TCR-CMV co-occurrence, with a repertoire-size bias correction applied to TCR pairs. In a later analysis, false discovery rates were estimated by permuting HLA or CMV assignments 20 times. In a later analysis, co-occurring TCRs were grouped using DBSCAN, and TCRdist sequence similarity was added for clustering within HLA-allele-positive subsets. For co-occurrence clustering, repertoires with fewer than 30,000 or more than 120,000 public chains were excluded, along with four or five repertoires with anomalous nucleotide sharing. TCRdb's version of the immuneACCESS table is confined to in-frame rearrangements and falls short of the full clone set. An unresolved V gene accounts for under half of the shortfall where checked; the remainder is of unknown origin. The V and J calls and clone size are taken from that table; D and trimming were inferred from the DNA. Recorded for this sample are roughly 89,000 clones; approximately 72% of them occurred a single time. The top ten clonotypes cover roughly a tenth of the sample.

This sequence uses TRBV5-1 and TRBJ1-1; TRBD1 could be the D gene, as 6 bases match. Sequencing input: PBMCs. The TCR sequence derives from a man younger than 40 in good health and CMV-seropositive. The DNA is as follows: TGCGCCAGCAGCCCACAGGGCCCGAACACTGAAGCTTTCTTT. The resulting protein is CASSPQGPNTEAFF. The CDR3, completed at both ends by the reference TRBV5-1 and TRBJ1-1 genes, gives the full variable domain KAGVTQTPRYLIKTRGQQVTLSCSPISGHRSVSWYQQTPGQGLQFLFEYFSETQRNKGNFPGRFSGRQFSNSRSEMNVSTLELGDSALYLCASSPQGPNTEAFFGQGTRLTVV.